Listed below are T cell receptor beta chains from one sample, sequenced in a study of T cell responses to AZD1222 COVID-19 vaccine. Some clones are missing from TCRdb's copy, which holds only in-frame ones; the method was immunoSEQ multiplex PCR. The top ten clones hold around 3% of a sample with 150,000 to 180,000 clones, approximately 90% of them seen once. Sequencing was performed on peripheral blood, taken on day 0 of AZD1222 vaccination. The receptors stem from an adult in good health. CDR3s include the opening cysteine and the closing phenylalanine or tryptophan. Each record gives: D gene, V gene, J gene, clone size, CDR3 protein, CDR3 DNA. The D gene is left open where the match is weak. Where a row states a size, it is once, few, many or the class of an expanded clone; other rows omit it.

>-|TRBV5-6|TRBJ1-2|-
CASSLKFLLYTF
TGTGCCAGCAGCTTGAAGTTTTTGTTATACACCTTC
>-|TRBV3-1/TRBV3-2|TRBJ2-2|-
CASSRSGAGTGELFF
TGTGCCAGCAGCCGCTCTGGGGCGGGCACCGGGGAGCTGTTTTTT
>-|TRBV11-2|TRBJ1-2|-
CASSPAGSGGYTF
TGTGCCAGCAGCCCAGCTGGGTCTGGGGGCTACACCTTC
>-|TRBV7-9|TRBJ2-5|-
CASSSSGRGGEETQYF
TGTGCCAGCAGCTCCTCGGGCAGGGGTGGGGAAGAGACCCAGTACTTC
>TRBD2|TRBV28|TRBJ2-5|-
CASSPPGLASETQYF
TGTGCCAGCAGCCCCCCGGGACTAGCCTCAGAGACCCAGTACTTC
>TRBD2|TRBV11-2|TRBJ2-3|-
CASSSGLAGADTQYF
TGTGCCAGCAGCTCGGGACTAGCGGGGGCAGATACGCAGTATTTT
>-|TRBV6-1|TRBJ1-2|-
CASSEVLQGPNYGYTF
TGTGCCAGCAGTGAAGTATTGCAGGGACCCAACTATGGCTACACCTTC
>TRBD1|TRBV5-4|TRBJ1-1|once
CASSGDSRGGTEAFF
TGTGCCAGCAGCGGGGACAGCCGAGGCGGCACTGAAGCTTTCTTT
>-|TRBV5-5|TRBJ2-7|-
CASRTNGVQYF
TGTGCCAGCAGGACCAACGGGGTGCAGTACTTC
>TRBD1|TRBV5-6|TRBJ1-6|-
CASSLRTGGRSPLHF
TGTGCCAGCAGCCTCCGGACAGGGGGCCGGTCACCCCTCCACTTT
>-|TRBV19|TRBJ1-1|-
CASGPQGTMNTEAFF
TGTGCCAGTGGACCCCAGGGGACAATGAACACTGAAGCTTTCTTT
>TRBD2|TRBV7-2|TRBJ2-7|-
CASSSGTSGGRRSYEQYF
TGTGCCAGCAGCTCCGGGACTAGCGGGGGGCGCCGATCCTACGAGCAGTACTTC
>TRBD1|TRBV5-1|TRBJ2-2|-
CASSQGTGSTGELFF
TGCGCCAGCAGCCAGGGGACAGGGAGCACCGGGGAGCTGTTTTTT
>TRBD1|TRBV3-1/TRBV3-2|TRBJ1-5|-
CASSPGQGYQPQHF
TGTGCCAGCAGTCCTGGACAGGGCTATCAGCCCCAGCATTTT
>-|TRBV5-5|TRBJ1-5|-
CASSLVFGADLNQPQHF
TGTGCCAGCAGCTTGGTTTTTGGGGCGGACCTAAATCAGCCCCAGCATTTT
>TRBD1|TRBV3-1/TRBV3-2|TRBJ1-2|-
CASSLGQGRTNYGYTF
TGTGCCAGCAGCCTGGGACAGGGAAGAACTAACTATGGCTACACCTTC
>TRBD1|TRBV19|TRBJ1-1|-
CASSSRQGIGAFF
TGTGCCAGTAGTTCCCGACAGGGGATAGGCGCTTTCTTT
>TRBD1|TRBV7-9|TRBJ1-2|-
CASSLETGPGYTF
TGTGCCAGCAGCTTAGAGACAGGGCCGGGCTACACCTTC
>-|TRBV13|TRBJ1-1|-
CASSLQGRLLANTEAFF
TGTGCCAGCAGCTTACAGGGAAGGTTATTAGCTAACACTGAAGCTTTCTTT
>-|TRBV5-1|TRBJ2-7|-
CASRLQGGEQYF
TGCGCCAGCAGACTGCAGGGGGGCGAGCAGTACTTC
>-|TRBV9|TRBJ1-6|-
CASSVGGSNSPLHF
TGTGCCAGCAGCGTTGGGGGAAGTAATTCACCCCTCCACTTT
>-|TRBV7-2|TRBJ2-3|-
CASSFGISTDTQYF
TGTGCCAGCAGCTTCGGCATCAGCACAGATACGCAGTATTTT
>TRBD2|TRBV29-1|TRBJ2-7|-
CSVEDVGPGGTTYEQYF
TGCAGCGTTGAAGATGTGGGGCCTGGGGGGACTACCTACGAGCAGTACTTC
>TRBD2|TRBV6-2/TRBV6-3|TRBJ2-3|-
CASSYTGLAGFTDTQYF
TGTGCCAGCAGTTACACTGGGCTAGCGGGGTTCACAGATACGCAGTATTTT
>TRBD1|TRBV7-7|TRBJ1-5|-
CASLWRQGQGRRCNQPQHF
TGTGCCAGCCTCTGGAGACAGGGACAGGGAAGAAGATGCAATCAGCCCCAGCATTTT
>-|TRBV19|TRBJ2-3|once
CASSMGTREGTVSDTQYF
TGTGCCAGTAGTATGGGGACAAGGGAAGGGACCGTTTCGGATACGCAGTATTTT
>TRBD1|TRBV7-2|TRBJ1-2|few
CASSLTGEGYTF
TGTGCCAGCAGCTTAACAGGGGAGGGCTACACCTTC
>-|TRBV3-1/TRBV3-2|TRBJ2-5|once
CASSQPLGETQYF
TGTGCCAGCAGCCAACCCTTAGGGGAGACCCAGTACTTC
>-|TRBV12-3/TRBV12-4|TRBJ1-6|-
CASSLRRPHF
TGTGCCAGCAGTTTGAGGCGTCCCCACTTT
>TRBD1|TRBV5-4|TRBJ2-2|-
CASSLVRQGYTGELFF
TGTGCCAGCAGCTTGGTTAGACAGGGGTACACCGGGGAGCTGTTTTTT
>TRBD1|TRBV2|TRBJ2-7|once
CATGQGSHEQYF
TGTGCCACAGGACAGGGATCCCACGAGCAGTACTTC
>-|TRBV2|TRBJ1-2|-
CASSADGQNYGYTF
TGTGCCAGCAGTGCAGACGGTCAGAACTATGGCTACACCTTC
>TRBD2|TRBV7-3|TRBJ2-1|-
CASSQYSSGLYNEQFF
TGTGCCAGCAGCCAATACTCTAGCGGACTGTACAATGAGCAGTTCTTC
>-|TRBV5-6|TRBJ1-2|-
CASSLRELAREGGYTF
TGTGCCAGCAGCTTGAGGGAGCTGGCCAGGGAGGGAGGCTACACCTTC
>-|TRBV6-2/TRBV6-3|TRBJ2-7|-
CASSPQAGRYEQYF
TGTGCCAGCAGTCCCCAGGCGGGCAGATACGAGCAGTACTTC
>-|TRBV7-9|TRBJ2-7|-
CASGDASYEQYF
TGTGCCAGCGGGGACGCCTCCTACGAGCAGTACTTC
>-|TRBV6-5|TRBJ2-7|-
CASSRRTVSYEQYF
TGTGCCAGCAGTCGGCGGACGGTCTCCTACGAGCAGTACTTC